These 15 T cell receptor beta chains came from one sample sequenced in a study of control samples from healthy donors and cancer patients. Measured with immunoSEQ multiplex PCR; TCRdb has only the in-frame clones, and not every one. The sample lists roughly 50,000 clones, around 97% seen once, with 1.5% to 2% in the top ten. Material: blood. These receptors all come from a woman in her twenties or thirties in good health.

This clone was seen only once. This chain connects TRBV4-2 to TRBJ2-7; 9 bases line up with TRBD2. V lost 1 base and J lost 5; bases outside the gene matches: 0. The germline gives CDR1 LGHNA, CDR2 YNFKEQ. CDR3 length equals 13 residues. The CDR3 DNA sequence: TGTGCCAGCAGCCAAGGACTAGCGGACGAGCAGTACTTC. Protein product: CASSQGLADEQYF.

The chain carries TRBV6-5 and TRBJ1-1, with unresolved D. V shed 4 bases and J shed 0 bases, with 9 bases lying between them. This CDR3 is 14 amino acids long. Germline values: CDR1 MNHEY, CDR2 SVGAGI. The CDR3 sequence is CASSLSRLNTEAFF. Written as DNA, the CDR3 is TGTGCCAGCAGTTTGAGCCGCTTGAACACTGAAGCTTTCTTT.

This clone was found once. The chain recombines TRBV7-6 with TRBJ2-5; 11 bases are shared with TRBD1. The CDR3 loop spans 18 amino acids. V trimming: 1 base; J trimming: 2 bases; junction bases outside the gene matches: 9. Germline CDR1 and CDR2: SGHVS and FNYEAQ. Here the CDR3 DNA reads TGTGCCAGCAGCTTAGGAACAACCGGGACAGGGGGACAAGAGACCCAGTACTTC. Amino acid sequence: CASSLGTTGTGGQETQYF.

The V call is TRBV29-1, the J call TRBJ1-2, with D tentatively TRBD1 (5 bases). Germline loops: CDR1 SQVTM, CDR2 ANQGSEA. V was clipped by 0 bases and J by 5 bases, with 16 bases between them. There are 15 residues in the CDR3. The CDR3 region is CSVEDRRQGGYGYTF. In nucleotides, the CDR3 is TGCAGCGTTGAAGATCGAAGGCAGGGCGGATATGGCTACACCTTC.

The gene calls are TRBV6-5 and TRBJ2-2; TRBD2 agrees at 9 bases. CDR3 size: 12 residues. In germline, CDR1 is MNHEY, CDR2 SVGAGI. The CDR3 region is CGTSANTGELFF. The CDR3 nucleotides read TGTGGGACTAGCGCGAACACCGGGGAGCTGTTTTTT.

V usage is TRBV6-9 and J usage is TRBJ1-3; 8 bases are a match to TRBD1. Germline V CDR1 and CDR2: MNHGY, SVAAGI. This CDR3 has 15 amino acids. Losses at the gene ends were 5 bases for V and 0 bases for J; bases not matched to a gene: 3. CDR3 in amino acids: CASSTGGISGNTIYF. The DNA of the CDR3 is TGTGCCAGCAGTACAGGGGGTATCTCTGGAAACACCATATATTTT.

As concerns this clone: An end of the junction differs from the germline gene, which may be a read error. The chain recombines TRBV7-7 with TRBJ2-5; tentatively, D is TRBD1 (6 bases). This CDR3 region has 13 residues. Looked up from germline, CDR1 is SSHAT and CDR2 is FNYEAQ (reference sequence). The chain's CDR3 is CASSLVQGETQYF. The CDR3 bases are TGTGCTAGCAGCCTCGTCCAGGGGGAGACCCAGTACTTC.

The DNA for the CDR3 is TGTGCCAGCATGATACAGGGCACTGAAGCTTTCTTT. Amino acids: CASMIQGTEAFF. The chain combines TRBV7-4 with TRBJ1-1; the D gene is possibly TRBD1 (6 bases). The CDR3 extends over 12 amino acids. Trimming left V 7 bases short and J 4 bases short, with 10 bases between. Germline V gives CDR1 SGHVT, CDR2 SQSDAQ.

The V and J genes are TRBV2 and TRBJ2-7; tentatively, D is TRBD2 (6 bases). This CDR3 region has 14 residues. Trimming shortened V by 6 bases and J by 1 base, and 13 bases separated the two germline ends. From germline, CDR1 is SNHLY and CDR2 FYNNEI. CDR3 protein: CASRPGTGSYEQYF. The CDR3 region has the DNA TGTGCCAGCAGGCCCGGGACTGGATCCTACGAGCAGTACTTC.

The V and J genes are TRBV4-2 and TRBJ2-2; 7 bases align to TRBD2. Germline V gene data show CDR1 as LGHNA and CDR2 as YNFKEQ. With V trimmed by 1 base and J by 4 bases, 0 bases remained unmatched. The CDR3 runs to 14 residues. The CDR3 nucleotides read TGTGCCAGCAGCCAAGTAGCGGGCACCGGGGAGCTGTTTTTT. Amino acid sequence: CASSQVAGTGELFF.

The rearrangement uses TRBV18 and TRBJ1-1; D unresolved. The CDR3 loop spans 13 amino acids. Trimming cost V 3 bases and J 3 bases, with 8 bases left between them. CDR1 and CDR2 from the germline V gene are KGHSH and LQKENI. The CDR3 DNA is TGTGCCAGCTCACCGACCCAGTACACTGAAGCTTTCTTT. It specifies CASSPTQYTEAFF.

The V call is TRBV10-3, the J call TRBJ2-1, with TRBD2 matching 11 bases. The V segment lost 10 bases and the J segment 4 bases; nucleotides outside the gene matches: 6. The CDR3 has 14 residues. Germline CDR1 is ENHRY and CDR2 is SYGVKD. The CDR3 is CATFTSGRYNEQFF. CDR3 DNA sequence: TGTGCCACTTTCACTAGCGGGAGATACAATGAGCAGTTCTTC.

V and J are TRBV6-6 and TRBJ2-7, with TRBD1 identical over 7 bases. V was clipped by 7 bases and J by 4 bases; unmatched bases: 13. The CDR3 extends over 15 amino acids. Germline V gene sequence: CDR1 MNHNY, CDR2 SVGAGI (reference sequence). CDR3 residues: CASTAQDRPGYEQYF. Written as DNA, the CDR3 is TGTGCCAGCACCGCTCAGGACAGGCCTGGGTACGAGCAGTACTTC.

The count of this clone is one. This chain uses TRBV5-1 with TRBJ2-1; D unclear. Germline values: CDR1 SGHRS, CDR2 YFSETQ. The V end lost 0 bases, the J end lost 9 bases, and 22 bases lay between the germline ends. The CDR3 spans 17 residues. The CDR3 sequence is CASSLALDSASLGEQFF. The CDR3 DNA follows: TGCGCCAGCAGCTTGGCGTTAGACTCCGCCTCTCTTGGTGAGCAGTTCTTC.

This clone was found once. This chain joins TRBV2 and TRBJ1-1, with a weak D call TRBD1 (5 bases). V was pared by 10 bases and J by 2 bases, with 14 bases between. This CDR3 region has 13 residues. The V gene's germline CDR1 is SNHLY and CDR2 FYNNEI. The CDR3 spells CAKTTDINTEAFF. The CDR3 nucleotides read TGTGCCAAGACGACAGATATTAACACTGAAGCTTTCTTT.